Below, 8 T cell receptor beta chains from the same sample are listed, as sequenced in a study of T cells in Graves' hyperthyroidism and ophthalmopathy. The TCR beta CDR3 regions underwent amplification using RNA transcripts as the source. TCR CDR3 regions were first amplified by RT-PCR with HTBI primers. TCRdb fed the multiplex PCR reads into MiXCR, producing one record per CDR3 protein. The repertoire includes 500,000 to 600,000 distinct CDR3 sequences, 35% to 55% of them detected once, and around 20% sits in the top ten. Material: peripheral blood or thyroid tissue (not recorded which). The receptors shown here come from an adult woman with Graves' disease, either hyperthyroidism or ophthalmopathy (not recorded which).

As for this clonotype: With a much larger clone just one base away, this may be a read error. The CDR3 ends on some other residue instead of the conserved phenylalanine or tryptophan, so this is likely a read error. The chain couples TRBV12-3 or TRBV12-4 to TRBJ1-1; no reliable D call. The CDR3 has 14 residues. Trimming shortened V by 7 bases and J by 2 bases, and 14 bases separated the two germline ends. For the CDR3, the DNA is TGTGCCAGCAATCCGACAAAAATTAACACTGAAGCTTTCCTT. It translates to CASNPTKINTEAFL.

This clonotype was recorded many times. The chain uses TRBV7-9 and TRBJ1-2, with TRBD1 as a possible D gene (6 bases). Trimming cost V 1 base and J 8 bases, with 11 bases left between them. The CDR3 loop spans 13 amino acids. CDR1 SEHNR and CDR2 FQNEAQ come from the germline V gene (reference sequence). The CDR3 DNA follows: TGTGCCAGCAGCTTAGTACAGGGAAAGGGCTACACCTTC. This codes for CASSLVQGKGYTF.

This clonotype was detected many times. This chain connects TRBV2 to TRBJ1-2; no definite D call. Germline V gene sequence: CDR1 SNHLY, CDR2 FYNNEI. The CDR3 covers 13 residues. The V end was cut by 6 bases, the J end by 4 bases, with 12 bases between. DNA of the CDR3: TGTGCCAGCAGGACAAGTAGGAGCTATGGCTACACCTTC. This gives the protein CASRTSRSYGYTF.

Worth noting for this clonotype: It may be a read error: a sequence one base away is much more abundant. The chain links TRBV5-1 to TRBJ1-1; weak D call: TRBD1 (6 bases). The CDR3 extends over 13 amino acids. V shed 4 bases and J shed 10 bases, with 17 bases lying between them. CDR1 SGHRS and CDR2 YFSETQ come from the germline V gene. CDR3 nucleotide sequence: TGCGCCAGCAGCCCTGCCGGGACATCGACAGCTTTCTTT. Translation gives CASSPAGTSTAFF.

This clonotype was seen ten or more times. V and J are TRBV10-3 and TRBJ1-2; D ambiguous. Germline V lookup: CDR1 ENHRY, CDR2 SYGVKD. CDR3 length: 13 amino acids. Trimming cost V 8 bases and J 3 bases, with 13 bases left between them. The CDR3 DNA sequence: TGTGCCATCGGCGGGATAGAAGACTATGGCTACACCTTC. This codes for CAIGGIEDYGYTF.

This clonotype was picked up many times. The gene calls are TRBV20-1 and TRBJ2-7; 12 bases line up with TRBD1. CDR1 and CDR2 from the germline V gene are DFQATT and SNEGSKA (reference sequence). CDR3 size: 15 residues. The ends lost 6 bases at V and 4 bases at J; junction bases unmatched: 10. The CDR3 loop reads CSAAPGQGALYEQYF. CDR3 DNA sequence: TGCAGTGCGGCACCGGGACAGGGGGCTCTATACGAGCAGTACTTC.

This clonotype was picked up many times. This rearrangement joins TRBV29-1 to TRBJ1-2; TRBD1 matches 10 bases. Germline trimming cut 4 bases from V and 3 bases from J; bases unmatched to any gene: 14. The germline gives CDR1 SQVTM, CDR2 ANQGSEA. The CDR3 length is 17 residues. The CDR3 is CSVVALMTGGYDYGYTF. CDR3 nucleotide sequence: TGCAGCGTTGTGGCCCTGATGACAGGGGGCTACGACTATGGCTACACCTTC. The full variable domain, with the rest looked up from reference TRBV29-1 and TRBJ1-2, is SAVISQKPSRDICQRGTSLTIQCQVDSQVTMMFWYRQQPGQSLTLIATANQGSEATYESGFVIDKFPISRPNLTFSTLTVSNMSPEDSSIYLCSVVALMTGGYDYGYTFGSGTRLTVV.

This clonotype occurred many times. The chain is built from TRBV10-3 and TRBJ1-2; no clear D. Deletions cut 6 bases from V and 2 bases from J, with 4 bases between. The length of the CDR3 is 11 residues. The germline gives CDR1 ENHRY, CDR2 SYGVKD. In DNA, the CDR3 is TGTGCCATCAGGGCCAACTATGGCTACACCTTC. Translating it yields CAIRANYGYTF.